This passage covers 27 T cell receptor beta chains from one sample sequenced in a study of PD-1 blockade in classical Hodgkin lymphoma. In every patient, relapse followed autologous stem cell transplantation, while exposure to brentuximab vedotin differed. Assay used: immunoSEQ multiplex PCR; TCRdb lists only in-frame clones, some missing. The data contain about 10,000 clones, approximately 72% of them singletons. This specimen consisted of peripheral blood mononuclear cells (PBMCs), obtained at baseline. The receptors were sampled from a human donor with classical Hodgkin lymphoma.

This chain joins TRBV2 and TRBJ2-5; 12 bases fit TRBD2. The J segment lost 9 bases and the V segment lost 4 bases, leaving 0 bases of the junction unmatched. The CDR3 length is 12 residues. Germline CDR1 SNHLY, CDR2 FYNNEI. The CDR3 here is CASSASGGAQYF. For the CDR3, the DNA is TGTGCCAGCAGTGCTAGCGGGGGGGCCCAGTACTTC.

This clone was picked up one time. The DNA of the CDR3 is TGCGCCAGCAGTCCCCCCCGGGAAGCGTCGAGCTCCTACGAGCAGTACTTC. It yields the protein CASSPPREASSSYEQYF. The V call is TRBV10-1, the J call TRBJ2-7, with D perhaps TRBD2 (5 bases). The V end lost 5 bases, the J end lost 0 bases, and 20 bases lay between the germline ends. This CDR3 contains 17 residues. Germline V gene data show CDR1 as WNHNN and CDR2 as SYGVQD (reference sequence).

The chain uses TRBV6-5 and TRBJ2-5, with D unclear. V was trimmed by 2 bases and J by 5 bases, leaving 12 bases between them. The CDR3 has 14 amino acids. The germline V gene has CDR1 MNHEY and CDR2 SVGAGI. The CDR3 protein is CASSYASVAETQYF. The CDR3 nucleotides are TGTGCCAGCAGTTACGCGTCCGTGGCGGAGACCCAGTACTTC.

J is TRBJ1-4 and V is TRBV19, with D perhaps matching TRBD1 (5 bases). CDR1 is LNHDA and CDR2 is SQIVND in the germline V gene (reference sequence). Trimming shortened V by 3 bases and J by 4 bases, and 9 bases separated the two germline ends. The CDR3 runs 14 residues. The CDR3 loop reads CASSIDSRNEKLFF. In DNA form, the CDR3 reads TGTGCCAGTAGTATCGACAGCCGTAATGAAAAACTGTTTTTT.

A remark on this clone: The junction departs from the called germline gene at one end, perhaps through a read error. In nucleotides, the CDR3 is TGTGCCAGTTCACCTATCGGGGAAGGATATGCCGAAAAACTGTTTTTT. It encodes CASSPIGEGYAEKLFF. The chain joins TRBV18 to TRBJ1-4; D gene uncertain. Germline assignment: CDR1 KGHSH and CDR2 LQKENI. The CDR3 is 16 amino acids.

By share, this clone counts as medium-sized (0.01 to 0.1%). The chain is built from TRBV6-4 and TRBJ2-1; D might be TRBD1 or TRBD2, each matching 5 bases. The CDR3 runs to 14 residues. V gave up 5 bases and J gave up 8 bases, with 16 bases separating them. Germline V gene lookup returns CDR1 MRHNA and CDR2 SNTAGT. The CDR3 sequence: CASSPGPFGDEQFF. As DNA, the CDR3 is TGTGCCAGCAGTCCGGGACCCTTCGGGGATGAGCAGTTCTTC.

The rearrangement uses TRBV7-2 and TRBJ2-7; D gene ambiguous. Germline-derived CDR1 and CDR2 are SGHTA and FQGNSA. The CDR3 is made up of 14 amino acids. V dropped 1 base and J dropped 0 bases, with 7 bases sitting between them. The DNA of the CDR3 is TGTGCCAGCAGCTTAGGCGACATCTCCTACGAGCAGTACTTC. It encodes CASSLGDISYEQYF.

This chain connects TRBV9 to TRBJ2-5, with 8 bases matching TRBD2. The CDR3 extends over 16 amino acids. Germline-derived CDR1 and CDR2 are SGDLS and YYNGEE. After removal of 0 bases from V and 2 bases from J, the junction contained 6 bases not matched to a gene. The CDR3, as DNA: TGTGCCAGCAGCGTAGAGCCAGCGGGGGAACAAGAGACCCAGTACTTC. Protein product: CASSVEPAGEQETQYF. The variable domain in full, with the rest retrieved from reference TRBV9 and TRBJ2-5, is DSGVTQTPKHLITATGQRVTLRCSPRSGDLSVYWYQQSLDQGLQFLIQYYNGEERAKGNILERFSAQQFPDLHSELNLSSLELGDSALYFCASSVEPAGEQETQYFGPGTRLLVL.

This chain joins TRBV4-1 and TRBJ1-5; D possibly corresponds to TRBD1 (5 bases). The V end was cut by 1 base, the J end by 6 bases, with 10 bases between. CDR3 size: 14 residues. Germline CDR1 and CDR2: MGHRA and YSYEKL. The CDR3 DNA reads TGCGCCAGCAGCCAAGGCCGGGGCGGTCAGCCCCAGCATTTT. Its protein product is CASSQGRGGQPQHF.

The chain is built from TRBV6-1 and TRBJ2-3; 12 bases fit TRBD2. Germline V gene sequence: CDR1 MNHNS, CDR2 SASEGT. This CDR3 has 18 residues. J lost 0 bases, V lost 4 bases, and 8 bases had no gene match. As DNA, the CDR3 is TGTGCCAGCAGTGGGACTAGCGGGACTACACTTAGCACAGATACGCAGTATTTT. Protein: CASSGTSGTTLSTDTQYF.

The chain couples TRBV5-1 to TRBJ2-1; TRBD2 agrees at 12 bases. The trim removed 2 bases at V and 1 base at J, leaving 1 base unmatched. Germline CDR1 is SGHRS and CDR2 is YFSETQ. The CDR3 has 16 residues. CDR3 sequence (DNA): TGCGCCAGCAGCTTTCTAGCGGGGGGGTCCTACAATGAGCAGTTCTTC. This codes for CASSFLAGGSYNEQFF.

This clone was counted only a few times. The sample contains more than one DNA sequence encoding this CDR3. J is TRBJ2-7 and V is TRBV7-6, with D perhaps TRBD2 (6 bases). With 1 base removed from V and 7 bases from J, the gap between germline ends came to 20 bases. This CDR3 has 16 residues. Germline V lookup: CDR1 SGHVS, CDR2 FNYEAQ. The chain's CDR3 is CASSLEALGGVREQYF. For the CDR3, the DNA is TGTGCCAGCAGCTTAGAAGCTTTAGGAGGGGTGCGGGAGCAGTACTTC.

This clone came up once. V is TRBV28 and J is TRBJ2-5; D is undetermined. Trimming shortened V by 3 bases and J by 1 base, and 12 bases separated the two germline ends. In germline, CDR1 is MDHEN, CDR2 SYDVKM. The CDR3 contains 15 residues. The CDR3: CASSLWMTFQETQYF. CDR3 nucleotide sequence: TGTGCCAGCAGTTTGTGGATGACGTTCCAAGAGACCCAGTACTTC. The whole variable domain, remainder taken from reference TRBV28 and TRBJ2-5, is DVKVTQSSRYLVKRTGEKVFLECVQDMDHENMFWYRQDPGLGLRLIYFSYDVKMKEKGDIPEGYSVSREKKERFSLILESASTNQTSMYLCASSLWMTFQETQYFGPGTRLLVL.

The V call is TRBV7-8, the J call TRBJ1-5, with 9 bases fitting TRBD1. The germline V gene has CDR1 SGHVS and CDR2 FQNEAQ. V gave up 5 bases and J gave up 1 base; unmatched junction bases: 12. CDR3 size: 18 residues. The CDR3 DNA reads TGTGCCAGCAGCACGGAGCCACAGGGGGCAGGGAGCAATCAGCCCCAGCATTTT. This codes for CASSTEPQGAGSNQPQHF.

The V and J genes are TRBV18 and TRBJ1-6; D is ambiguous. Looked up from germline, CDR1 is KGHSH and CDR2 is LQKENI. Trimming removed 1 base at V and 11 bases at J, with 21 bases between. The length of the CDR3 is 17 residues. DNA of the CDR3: TGTGCCAGCTCACCACAAGCTCCGAGGACCGCTCCCGCACCCCTCCACTTT. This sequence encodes CASSPQAPRTAPAPLHF.

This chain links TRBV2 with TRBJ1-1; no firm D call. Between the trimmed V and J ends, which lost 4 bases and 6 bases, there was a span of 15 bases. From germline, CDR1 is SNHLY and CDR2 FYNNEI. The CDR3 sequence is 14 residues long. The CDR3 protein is CASSGAIVVSEAFF. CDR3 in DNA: TGTGCCAGCAGTGGCGCGATAGTGGTATCTGAAGCTTTCTTT.

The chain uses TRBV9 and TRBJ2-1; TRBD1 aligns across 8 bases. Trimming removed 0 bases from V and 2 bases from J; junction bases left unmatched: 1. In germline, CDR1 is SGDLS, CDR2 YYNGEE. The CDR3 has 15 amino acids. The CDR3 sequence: CASSVGDRTYNEQFF. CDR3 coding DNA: TGTGCCAGCAGCGTAGGGGACAGGACCTACAATGAGCAGTTCTTC. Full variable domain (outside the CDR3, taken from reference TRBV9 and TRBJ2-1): DSGVTQTPKHLITATGQRVTLRCSPRSGDLSVYWYQQSLDQGLQFLIQYYNGEERAKGNILERFSAQQFPDLHSELNLSSLELGDSALYFCASSVGDRTYNEQFFGPGTRLTVL.

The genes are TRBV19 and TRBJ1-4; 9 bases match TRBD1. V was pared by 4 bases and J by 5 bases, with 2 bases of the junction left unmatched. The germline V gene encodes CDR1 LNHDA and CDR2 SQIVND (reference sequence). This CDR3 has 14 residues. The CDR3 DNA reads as TGTGCCAGTAGTAACAGGGGGCTAAATGAAAAACTGTTTTTT. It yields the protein CASSNRGLNEKLFF. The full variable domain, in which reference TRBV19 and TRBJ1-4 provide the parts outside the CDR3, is DGGITQSPKYLFRKEGQNVTLSCEQNLNHDAMYWYRQDPGQGLRLIYYSQIVNDFQKGDIAEGYSVSREKKESFPLTVTSAQKNPTAFYLCASSNRGLNEKLFFGSGTQLSVL.

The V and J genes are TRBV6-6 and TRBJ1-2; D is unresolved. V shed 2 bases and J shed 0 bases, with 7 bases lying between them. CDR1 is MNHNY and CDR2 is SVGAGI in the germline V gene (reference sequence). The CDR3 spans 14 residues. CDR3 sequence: CASSYTVTNYGYTF. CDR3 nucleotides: TGTGCCAGCAGTTACACGGTTACTAACTATGGCTACACCTTC.

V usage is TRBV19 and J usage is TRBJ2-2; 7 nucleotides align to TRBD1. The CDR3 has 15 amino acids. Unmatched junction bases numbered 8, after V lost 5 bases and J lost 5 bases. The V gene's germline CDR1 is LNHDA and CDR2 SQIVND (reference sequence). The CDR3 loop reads CASSREQGMTGELFF. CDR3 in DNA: TGTGCCAGTAGTCGAGAACAGGGGATGACCGGGGAGCTGTTTTTT.

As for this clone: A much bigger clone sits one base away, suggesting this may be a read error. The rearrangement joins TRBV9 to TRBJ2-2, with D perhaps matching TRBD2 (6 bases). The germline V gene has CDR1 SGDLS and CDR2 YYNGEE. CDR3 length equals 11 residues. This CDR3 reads CASRSGGELLF. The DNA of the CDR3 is TGTGCCAGTAGGAGTGGCGGGGAGCTGCTTTTT.

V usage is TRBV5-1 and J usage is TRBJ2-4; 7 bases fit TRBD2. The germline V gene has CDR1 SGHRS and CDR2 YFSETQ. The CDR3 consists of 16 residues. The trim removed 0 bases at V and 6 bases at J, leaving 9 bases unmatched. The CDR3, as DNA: TGCGCCAGCAGCTTGGGATCGGGGGGTGGAGCAAACATTCAGTACTTC. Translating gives CASSLGSGGGANIQYF.

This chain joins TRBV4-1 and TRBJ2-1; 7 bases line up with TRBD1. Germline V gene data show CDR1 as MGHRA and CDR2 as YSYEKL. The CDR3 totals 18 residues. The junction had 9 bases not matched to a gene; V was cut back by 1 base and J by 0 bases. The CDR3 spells CASSQVQGPGYSYNEQFF. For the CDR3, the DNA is TGCGCCAGCAGCCAAGTACAGGGGCCAGGATACTCCTACAATGAGCAGTTCTTC.

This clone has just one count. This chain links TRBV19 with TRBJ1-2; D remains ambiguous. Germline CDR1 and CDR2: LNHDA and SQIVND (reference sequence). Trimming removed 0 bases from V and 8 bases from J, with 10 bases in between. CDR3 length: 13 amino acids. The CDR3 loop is CASSIDARWGYTF. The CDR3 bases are TGTGCCAGTAGTATAGACGCCAGGTGGGGCTACACCTTC.

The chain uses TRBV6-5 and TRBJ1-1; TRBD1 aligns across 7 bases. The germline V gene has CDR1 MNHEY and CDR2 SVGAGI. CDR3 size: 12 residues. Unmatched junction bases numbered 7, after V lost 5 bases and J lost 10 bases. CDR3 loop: CASSDRVGGAFF. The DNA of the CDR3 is TGTGCCAGCAGTGACAGGGTCGGGGGAGCTTTCTTT.

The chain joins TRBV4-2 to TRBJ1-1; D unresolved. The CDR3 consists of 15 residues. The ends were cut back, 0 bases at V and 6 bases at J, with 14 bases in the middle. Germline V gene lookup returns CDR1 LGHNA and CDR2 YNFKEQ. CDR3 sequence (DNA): TGTGCCAGCAGCCAAGATAGATTGGGTCCCCCTGAAGCTTTCTTT. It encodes CASSQDRLGPPEAFF.

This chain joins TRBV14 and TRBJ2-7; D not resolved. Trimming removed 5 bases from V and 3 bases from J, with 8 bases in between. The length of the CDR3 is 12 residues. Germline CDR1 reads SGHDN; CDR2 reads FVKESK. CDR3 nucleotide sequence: TGTGCCAGCAGCGTGAACTTCTACGAGCAGTACTTC. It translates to CASSVNFYEQYF. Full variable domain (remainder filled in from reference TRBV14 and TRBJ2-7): EAGVTQFPSHSVIEKGQTVTLRCDPISGHDNLYWYRRVMGKEIKFLLHFVKESKQDESGMPNNRFLAERTGGTYSTLKVQPAELEDSGVYFCASSVNFYEQYFGPGTRLTVT.